This T cell receptor beta chain was sequenced during a study of T-cell reconstitution after alpha-beta-depleted transplantation in children. Whole-study results and caveats: Expanded clones from the graft, numbering several hundred, reportedly supplied alpha-beta T cells about two months after transplant. Elevated TCRbeta diversity at day 60 was traced, in some patients, to surviving recipient T cells and thymic progenitors. At the one-year point after transplant, T-cell counts and TCRbeta diversity were found to come mostly from T cells that had been newly produced.

The CDR3 runs 15 residues. V gave up 4 bases and J gave up 6 bases; unmatched junction bases: 7. The germline gives CDR1 DFQATT, CDR2 SNEGSKA (reference sequence). This clonotype counts as medium-sized. What it recognizes is unknown. Preparation of the TCRbeta library was carried out with unique molecular identifiers. In TCRdb, the PCR reads were re-called with MiXCR into one record per CDR3 protein. The sample yields about 260,000 distinct CDR3 sequences, under 9.5% seen once. The clonotype was recovered from a male patient aged 5 to 17 who had a stem cell transplant for acute lymphoblastic leukemia, so the T cells may come from the graft donor. The chain recombines TRBV20-1 with TRBJ2-7, with 15 bases aligning to TRBD2. Sample: PBMCs, mostly from graft donor cells, taken 180 days after TCRalphabeta/CD19-depleted stem cell transplant. The CDR3 region has the DNA TGCAGTGCTACCAGGACTAGCGGGGGGGCGGCCGAGCAGTACTTC. It specifies CSATRTSGGAAEQYF.